This is a list of T cell receptor beta chains from one sample in a study of T cells in Graves' hyperthyroidism and ophthalmopathy. MiXCR was run by TCRdb on the multiplex PCR reads, yielding one entry per CDR3 protein. The table has nearly 600,000 distinct CDR3 sequences, approximately 14% seen once. The sample was blood. These receptor sequences come from a woman under 30 with Graves' ophthalmopathy. Both conserved end residues are part of each CDR3. D genes are given only for firm matches. Expanded clones are given a class, and other clones once, few, many or no size at all.

D,V,length,J,size,DNA,CDR3
TRBD1,TRBV6-1,12,TRBJ1-2,many,TGTGCCAGCAGATTACAGGGGTCTGGCTACACCTTC,CASRLQGSGYTF
-,TRBV29-1,12,TRBJ1-2,-,TGCAGCACCCAACGAGGGGGACATGGCTACACCTTC,CSTQRGGHGYTF
TRBD2,TRBV6-1,15,TRBJ2-5,many,TGTGCCAGCAGTTTCACACTAGCGGAGGAAGAGACCCAGTACTTC,CASSFTLAEEETQYF
TRBD2,TRBV18,15,TRBJ2-1,many,TGTGCCAGCTCACGCTTAGCGGGTACTTACAATGAGCAGTTCTTC,CASSRLAGTYNEQFF
-,TRBV27,15,TRBJ2-7,few,TGTGCCAGCAGTCTCCAGACTTTCTTCACTTACGAGCAGTACTTC,CASSLQTFFTYEQYF
-,TRBV6-6,15,TRBJ2-5,many,TGTGCCAGCAGTTACTATGTGACGGCTAAAGAGACCCAGTACTTC,CASSYYVTAKETQYF
TRBD2,TRBV28,15,TRBJ2-1,many,TGTGCCAGCCGCCGGGAGGGCCCTAATCGGAATGAGCAGTTCTTC,CASRREGPNRNEQFF
TRBD2,TRBV5-1,16,TRBJ2-7,few,TGCGCCAGCAGCCCCGGGACTAGCGGGAGGGCCTACGAGCAGTACTTC,CASSPGTSGRAYEQYF
-,TRBV20-1,15,TRBJ1-3,-,TGCAGTGCTAGAGGGGATTTCCTCTCTGGAAACACCATATATTTT,CSARGDFLSGNTIYF
-,TRBV14,15,TRBJ2-7,few,TGTGCCAGCAGCCAAGATCGGAAGGGGCGCGACGAGCAGTACTTC,CASSQDRKGRDEQYF
-,TRBV3-1,16,TRBJ1-5,many,TGTGCCAGCAGCCAAGATGTAACCGGAAACAATCAGCCCCAGCATTTT,CASSQDVTGNNQPQHF
-,TRBV27,14,TRBJ2-2,many,TGTGCCAGCAGTTTATCGCGGGACCCCGGGGAGCTGTTTTTT,CASSLSRDPGELFF
-,TRBV27,16,TRBJ2-7,few,TGTGCCAGCAGTTTGAAAGGGCTGGGAAGGAACTACGAGCAGTACTTC,CASSLKGLGRNYEQYF
TRBD1,TRBV19,15,TRBJ2-3,-,TGTGCCAGTCGGACCGGGACAGGGGGTTCAGATACGCAGTATTTT,CASRTGTGGSDTQYF
TRBD2,TRBV13,19,TRBJ2-5,-,TGTGCCAGCAGCCCCGGGGGGGGACTAGCGGCCTCCCGGGGAGAGACCCAGTACTTC,CASSPGGGLAASRGETQYF
-,TRBV7-9,16,TRBJ2-7,many,TGTGCCAGCAGCTTGTGGGGGGGCCCCAGCTCCTACGAGCAGTACTTC,CASSLWGGPSSYEQYF
TRBD2,TRBV9,17,TRBJ2-3,few,TGTGCCAGCAGCGTAGGGCGACTAGCGGGAGGTGGAGATACGCAGTATTTT,CASSVGRLAGGGDTQYF
-,TRBV24-1,14,TRBJ2-3,many,TGTGCCACCAGTGACCCTTCAGGGGCAGATACGCAGTATTTT,CATSDPSGADTQYF
-,TRBV27,12,TRBJ2-5,many,TGTGCCAGCAGTTCTCCCGAAGAGACCCAGTACTTC,CASSSPEETQYF
-,TRBV29-1,13,TRBJ2-7,many,TGCAGCGTTGAAAGCGGCGCTCCGTACGAGCAGTACTTC,CSVESGAPYEQYF
TRBD1,TRBV7-9,14,TRBJ1-2,-,TGTGCCAGCAGCTGGACAGGGGCCCAGTATGGCTACACCTTC,CASSWTGAQYGYTF
TRBD2,TRBV28,17,TRBJ2-7,many,TGTGCCAGCAGTTTCCCCTTGCGGGCTAGCGGGACCTACGAGCAGTACTTC,CASSFPLRASGTYEQYF
-,TRBV6-2/TRBV6-3,19,TRBJ1-5,many,TGTGCCAGCAGTAACGCCAAAAGGGGGGCAGGGTATAGCAATCAGCCCCAGCATTTT,CASSNAKRGAGYSNQPQHF
-,TRBV14,13,TRBJ2-4,many,TGTGCCAGCAGCCAAGAAGTAGGAAGCATTCAGTACTTC,CASSQEVGSIQYF
-,TRBV27,14,TRBJ2-1,-,TGTGCCGGCAGTTTACAAAGTTTCTACAATGAGCAGTTCTTC,CAGSLQSFYNEQFF
-,TRBV27,14,TRBJ1-2,many,TGTGCCAGCAGACAGGGAGAGGATAACTATGGCTACACCTTC,CASRQGEDNYGYTF
-,TRBV28,17,TRBJ1-3,few,TGTGCCAGCAGTTTATGGGGGGGCGGCAGCTCTGGAAACACCATATATTTT,CASSLWGGGSSGNTIYF
-,TRBV30,12,TRBJ1-2,many,TGTGCCTGGAGTCCCGCTGCTGTAGGCTACACCTTC,CAWSPAAVGYTF
-,TRBV28,14,TRBJ2-7,many,TGTGCCAGCAGTTTGGGGTCTCCCGGATACGAGCAGTACTTC,CASSLGSPGYEQYF
-,TRBV19,13,TRBJ2-7,many,TGTGCCAGTAGTATCCAGGGATTCTACGAGCAGTACTTC,CASSIQGFYEQYF
-,TRBV7-8,12,TRBJ1-2,many,TGTGCCAGCAGCTTACTAGGGGGTGGCTACACCTTC,CASSLLGGGYTF
TRBD1,TRBV12-3/TRBV12-4,17,TRBJ2-1,few,TGTGCCAGCAGTGCCAGCCCGGGACAGGGACCCTACAATGAGCAGTTCTTC,CASSASPGQGPYNEQFF
TRBD1,TRBV27,14,TRBJ2-7,many,TGTGCCAGCAGTTTCCAGGGGGCTATCTACGAGCAGTACTTC,CASSFQGAIYEQYF
TRBD2,TRBV11-2,16,TRBJ2-7,-,TGTGCCAGCACGACCTTAGCGGGAGGCCCTTCCTACGAGCAGTACTTC,CASTTLAGGPSYEQYF
TRBD1,TRBV20-1,15,TRBJ2-3,many,TGCAGTGCTAGCCCCCACGACAGGGGGACCGATACGCAGTATTTT,CSASPHDRGTDTQYF
-,TRBV7-9,16,TRBJ1-4,few,TGTGCCAGCAGCTTACCGCGGGGGGCGTTAGGTGAAAAACTGTTTTTT,CASSLPRGALGEKLFF